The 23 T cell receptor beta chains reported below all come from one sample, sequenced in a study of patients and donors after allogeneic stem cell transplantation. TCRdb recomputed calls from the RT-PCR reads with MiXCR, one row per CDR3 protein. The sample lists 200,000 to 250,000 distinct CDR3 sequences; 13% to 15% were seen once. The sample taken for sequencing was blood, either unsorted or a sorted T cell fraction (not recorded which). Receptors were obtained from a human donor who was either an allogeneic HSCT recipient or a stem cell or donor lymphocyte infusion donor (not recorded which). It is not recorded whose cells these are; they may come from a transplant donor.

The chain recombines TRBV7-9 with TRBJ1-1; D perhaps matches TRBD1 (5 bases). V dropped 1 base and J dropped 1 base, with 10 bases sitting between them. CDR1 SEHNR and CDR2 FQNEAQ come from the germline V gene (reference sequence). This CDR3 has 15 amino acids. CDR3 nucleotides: TGTGCCAGCAGCTTAGTTGGGGCTACGAACACTGAAGCTTTCTTT. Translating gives CASSLVGATNTEAFF.

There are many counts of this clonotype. The CDR3 coding sequence is TGTGCCAGCAGCACTCGTCTAAGCAGCGGGGGTCGAACAGATACGCAGTATTTT. Its protein is CASSTRLSSGGRTDTQYF. V gene TRBV11-2 combines with J gene TRBJ2-3, with 8 bases that match TRBD2. Germline V lookup: CDR1 SGHAT, CDR2 FQNNGV. This CDR3 is built from 18 residues. After removal of 5 bases from V and 3 bases from J, the junction contained 16 bases not matched to a gene.

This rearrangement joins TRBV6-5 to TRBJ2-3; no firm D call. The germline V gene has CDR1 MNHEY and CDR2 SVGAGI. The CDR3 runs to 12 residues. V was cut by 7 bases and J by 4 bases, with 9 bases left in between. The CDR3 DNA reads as TGTGCCAGCAAGGGTCCGTCAGATACGCAGTATTTT. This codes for CASKGPSDTQYF.

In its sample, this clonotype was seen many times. The CDR3 DNA reads as TGTGCCAGCAGTTCGCAAGGGGTTTTCACTGAAGCTTTCTTT. This codes for CASSSQGVFTEAFF. V and J are TRBV27 and TRBJ1-1; D might be TRBD1 (5 bases). The V and J ends lost 4 bases and 4 bases respectively, with 13 bases between them. Germline assignment: CDR1 MNHEY and CDR2 SMNVEV (reference sequence). This CDR3 is 14 amino acids long.

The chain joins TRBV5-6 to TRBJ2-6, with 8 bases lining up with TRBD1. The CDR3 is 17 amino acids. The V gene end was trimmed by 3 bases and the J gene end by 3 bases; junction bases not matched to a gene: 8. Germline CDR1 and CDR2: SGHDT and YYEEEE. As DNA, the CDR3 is TGTGCCAGCAGCTACCGACAGGGGTGGGGTGGGGCCAACGTCCTGACTTTC. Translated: CASSYRQGWGGANVLTF.

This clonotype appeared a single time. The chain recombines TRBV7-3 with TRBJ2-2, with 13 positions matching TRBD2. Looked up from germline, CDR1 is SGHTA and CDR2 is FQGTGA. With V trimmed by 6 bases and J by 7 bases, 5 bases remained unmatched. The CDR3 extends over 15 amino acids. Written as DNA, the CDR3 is TGTGCCAGCAGACTAGCGGGAGGGCATGGCGGGGAGCTGTTTTTT. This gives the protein CASRLAGGHGGELFF.

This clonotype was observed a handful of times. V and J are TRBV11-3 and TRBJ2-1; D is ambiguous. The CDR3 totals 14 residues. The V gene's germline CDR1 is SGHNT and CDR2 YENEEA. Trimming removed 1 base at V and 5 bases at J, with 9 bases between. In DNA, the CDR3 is TGTGCCAGCAGCTTAGGTCAGCCTAACAATGAGCAGTTCTTC. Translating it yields CASSLGQPNNEQFF.

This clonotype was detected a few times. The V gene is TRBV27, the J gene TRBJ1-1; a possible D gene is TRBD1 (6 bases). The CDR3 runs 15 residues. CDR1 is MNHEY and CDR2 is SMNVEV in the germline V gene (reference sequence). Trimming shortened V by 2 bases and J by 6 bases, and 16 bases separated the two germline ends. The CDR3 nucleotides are TGTGCCAGCAGTTTAACGAGCGGGGGGGGCTCTGAAGCTTTCTTT. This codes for CASSLTSGGGSEAFF.

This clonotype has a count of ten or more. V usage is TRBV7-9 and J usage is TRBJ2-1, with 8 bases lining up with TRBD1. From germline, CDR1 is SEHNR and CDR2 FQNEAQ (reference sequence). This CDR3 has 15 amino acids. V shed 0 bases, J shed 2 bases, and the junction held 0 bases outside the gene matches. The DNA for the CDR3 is TGTGCCAGCAGCTTAGCGGGACAGGCCTACAATGAGCAGTTCTTC. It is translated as CASSLAGQAYNEQFF.

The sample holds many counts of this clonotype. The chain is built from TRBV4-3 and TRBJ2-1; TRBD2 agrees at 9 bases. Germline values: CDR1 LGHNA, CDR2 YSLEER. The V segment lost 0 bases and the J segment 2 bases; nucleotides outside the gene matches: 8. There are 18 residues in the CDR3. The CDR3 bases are TGCGCCAGCAGCCAAGATGCTCGCGGGGGGGCAGCCTACAATGAGCAGTTCTTC. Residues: CASSQDARGGAAYNEQFF.

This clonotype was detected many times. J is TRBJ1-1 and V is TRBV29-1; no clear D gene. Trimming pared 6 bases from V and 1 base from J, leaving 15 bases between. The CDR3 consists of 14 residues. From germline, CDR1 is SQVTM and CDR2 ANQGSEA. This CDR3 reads CSVKPGNTNTEAFF. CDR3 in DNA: TGCAGCGTGAAACCAGGTAACACGAACACTGAAGCTTTCTTT.

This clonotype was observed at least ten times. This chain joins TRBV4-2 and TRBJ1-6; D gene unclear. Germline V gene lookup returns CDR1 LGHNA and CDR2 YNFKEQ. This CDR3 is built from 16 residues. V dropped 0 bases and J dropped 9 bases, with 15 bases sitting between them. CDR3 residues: CASSQDFTVLGSPLHF. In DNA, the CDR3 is TGTGCCAGCAGCCAAGATTTTACTGTCCTTGGTTCACCCCTCCACTTT.

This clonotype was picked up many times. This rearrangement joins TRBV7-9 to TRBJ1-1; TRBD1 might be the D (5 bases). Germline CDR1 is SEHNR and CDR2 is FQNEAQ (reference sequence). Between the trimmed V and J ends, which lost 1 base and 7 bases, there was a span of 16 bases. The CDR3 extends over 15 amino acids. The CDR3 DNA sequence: TGTGCCAGCAGCTTAGTCCCCAATCGTGGGGGTGAAGCTTTCTTT. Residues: CASSLVPNRGGEAFF.

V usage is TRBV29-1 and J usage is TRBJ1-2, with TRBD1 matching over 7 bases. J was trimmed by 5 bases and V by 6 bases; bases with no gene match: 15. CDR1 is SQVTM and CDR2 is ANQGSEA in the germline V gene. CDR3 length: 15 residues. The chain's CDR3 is CSVVVSQGKEYGYTF. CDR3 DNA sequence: TGCAGCGTAGTCGTCTCACAGGGGAAGGAATATGGCTACACCTTC.

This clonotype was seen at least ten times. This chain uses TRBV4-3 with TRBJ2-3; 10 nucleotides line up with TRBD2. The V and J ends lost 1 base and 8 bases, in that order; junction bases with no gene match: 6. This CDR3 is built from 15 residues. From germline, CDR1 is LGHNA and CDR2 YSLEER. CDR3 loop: CASSQAAGGPFTQYF. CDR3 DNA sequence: TGCGCCAGCAGCCAAGCAGCGGGGGGGCCGTTTACGCAGTATTTT.

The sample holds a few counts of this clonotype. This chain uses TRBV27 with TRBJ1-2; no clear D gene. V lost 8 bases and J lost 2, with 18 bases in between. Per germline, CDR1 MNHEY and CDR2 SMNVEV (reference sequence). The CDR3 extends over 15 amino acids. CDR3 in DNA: TGTGCCAGCCGCCGGGCGACTTTGGTGAACTATGGCTACACCTTC. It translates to CASRRATLVNYGYTF.

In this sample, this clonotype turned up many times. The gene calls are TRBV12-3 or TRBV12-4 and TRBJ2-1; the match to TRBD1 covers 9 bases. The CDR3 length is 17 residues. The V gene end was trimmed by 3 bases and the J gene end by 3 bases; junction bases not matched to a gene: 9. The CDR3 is CASSFSRTGAVYNEQFF. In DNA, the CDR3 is TGTGCCAGCAGTTTCTCCCGGACAGGGGCGGTCTACAATGAGCAGTTCTTC.

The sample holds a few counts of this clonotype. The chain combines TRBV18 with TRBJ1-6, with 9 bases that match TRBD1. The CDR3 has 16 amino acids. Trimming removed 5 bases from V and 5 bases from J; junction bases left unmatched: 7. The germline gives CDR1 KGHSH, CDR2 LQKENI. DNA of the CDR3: TGTGCCAGCTCATCGGGACAGGGTGGCAATAATTCACCCCTCCACTTT. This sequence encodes CASSSGQGGNNSPLHF.

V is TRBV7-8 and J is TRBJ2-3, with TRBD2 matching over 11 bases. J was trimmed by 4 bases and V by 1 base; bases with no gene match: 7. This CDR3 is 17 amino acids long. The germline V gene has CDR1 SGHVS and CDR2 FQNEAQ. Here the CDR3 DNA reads TGTGCCAGCAGCTTAGAAGTAGCGGGGGGGCAGGCAGATACGCAGTATTTT. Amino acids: CASSLEVAGGQADTQYF.

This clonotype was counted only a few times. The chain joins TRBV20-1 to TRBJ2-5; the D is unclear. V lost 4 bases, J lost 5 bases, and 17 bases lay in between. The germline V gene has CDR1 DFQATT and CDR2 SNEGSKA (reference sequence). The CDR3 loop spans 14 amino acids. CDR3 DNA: TGCAGTGCTATACCCCTAGAGAGATTGGAGACCCAGTACTTC. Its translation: CSAIPLERLETQYF.

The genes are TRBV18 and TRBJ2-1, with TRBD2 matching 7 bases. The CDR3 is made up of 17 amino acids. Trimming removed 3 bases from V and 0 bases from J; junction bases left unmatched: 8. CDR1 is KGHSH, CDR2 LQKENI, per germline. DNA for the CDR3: TGTGCCAGCTCACCGGGACTAAAACAGAGCTCCTACAATGAGCAGTTCTTC. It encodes CASSPGLKQSSYNEQFF. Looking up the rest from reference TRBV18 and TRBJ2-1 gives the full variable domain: NAGVMQNPRHLVRRRGQEARLRCSPMKGHSHVYWYRQLPEEGLKFMVYLQKENIIDESGMPKERFSAEFPKEGPSILRIQQVVRGDSAAYFCASSPGLKQSSYNEQFFGPGTRLTVL.

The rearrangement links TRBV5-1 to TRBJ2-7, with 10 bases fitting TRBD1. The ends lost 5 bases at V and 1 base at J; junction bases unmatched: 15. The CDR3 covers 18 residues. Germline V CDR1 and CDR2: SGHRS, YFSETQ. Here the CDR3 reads CASREPGQGPHRSYEQYF. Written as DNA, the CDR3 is TGCGCCAGCAGGGAGCCGGGACAGGGGCCCCACCGGTCCTACGAGCAGTACTTC.

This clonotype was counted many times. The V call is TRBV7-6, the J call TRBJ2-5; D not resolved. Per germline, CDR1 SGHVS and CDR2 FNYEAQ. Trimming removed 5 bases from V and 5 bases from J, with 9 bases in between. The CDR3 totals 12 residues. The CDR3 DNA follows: TGTGCCAGCAGCCCACCTATGGAGACCCAGTACTTC. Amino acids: CASSPPMETQYF.